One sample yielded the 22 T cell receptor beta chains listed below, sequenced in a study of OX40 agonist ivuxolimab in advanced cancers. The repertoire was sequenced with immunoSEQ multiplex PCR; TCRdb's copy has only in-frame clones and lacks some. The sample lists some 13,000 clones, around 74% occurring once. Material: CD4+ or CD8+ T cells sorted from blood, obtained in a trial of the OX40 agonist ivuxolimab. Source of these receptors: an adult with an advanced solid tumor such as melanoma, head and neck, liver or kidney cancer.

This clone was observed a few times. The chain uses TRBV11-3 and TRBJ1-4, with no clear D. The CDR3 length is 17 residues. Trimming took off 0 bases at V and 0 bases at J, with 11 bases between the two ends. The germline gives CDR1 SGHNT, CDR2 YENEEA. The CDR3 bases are TGTGCCAGCAGCTTAGATCTTCACCGTGCAACTAATGAAAAACTGTTTTTT. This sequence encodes CASSLDLHRATNEKLFF.

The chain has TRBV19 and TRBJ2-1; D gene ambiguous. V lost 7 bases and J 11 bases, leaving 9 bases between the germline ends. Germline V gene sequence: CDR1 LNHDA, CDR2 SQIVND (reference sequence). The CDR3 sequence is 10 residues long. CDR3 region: CASKDVKQFF. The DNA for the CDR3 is TGTGCCAGTAAAGACGTTAAGCAGTTCTTC.

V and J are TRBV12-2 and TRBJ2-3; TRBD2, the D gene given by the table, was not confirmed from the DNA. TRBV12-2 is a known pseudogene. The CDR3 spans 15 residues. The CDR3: CASRLPVKRTDTQYF. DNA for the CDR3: TGTGCAAGTCGCTTACCGGTAAAACGCACAGATACGCAGTATTTT.

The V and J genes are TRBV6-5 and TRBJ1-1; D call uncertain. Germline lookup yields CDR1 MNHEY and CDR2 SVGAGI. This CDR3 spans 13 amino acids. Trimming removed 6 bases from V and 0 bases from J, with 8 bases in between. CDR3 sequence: CASRRGVNTEAFF. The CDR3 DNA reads TGTGCCAGCAGGAGAGGCGTGAACACTGAAGCTTTCTTT.

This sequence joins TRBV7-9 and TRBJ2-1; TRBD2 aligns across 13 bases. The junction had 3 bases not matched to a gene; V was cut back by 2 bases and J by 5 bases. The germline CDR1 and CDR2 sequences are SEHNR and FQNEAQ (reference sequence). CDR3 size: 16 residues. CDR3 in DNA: TGTGCCAGCAGCTTATTTGGACTAGCGGGAGACAATGAGCAGTTCTTC. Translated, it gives CASSLFGLAGDNEQFF.

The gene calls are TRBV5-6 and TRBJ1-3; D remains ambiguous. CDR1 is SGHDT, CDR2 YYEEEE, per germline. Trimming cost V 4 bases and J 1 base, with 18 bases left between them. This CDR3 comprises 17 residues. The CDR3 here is CASSSGLEKGSGNTIYF. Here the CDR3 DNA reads TGTGCCAGCAGCAGCGGGCTCGAAAAGGGATCTGGAAACACCATATATTTT.

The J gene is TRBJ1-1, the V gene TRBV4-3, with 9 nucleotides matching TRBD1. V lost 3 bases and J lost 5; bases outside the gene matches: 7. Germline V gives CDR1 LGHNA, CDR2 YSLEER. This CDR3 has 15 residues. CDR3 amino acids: CASSQGQGWRTEAFF. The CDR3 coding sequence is TGCGCCAGCAGCCAGGGACAGGGCTGGCGGACTGAAGCTTTCTTT.

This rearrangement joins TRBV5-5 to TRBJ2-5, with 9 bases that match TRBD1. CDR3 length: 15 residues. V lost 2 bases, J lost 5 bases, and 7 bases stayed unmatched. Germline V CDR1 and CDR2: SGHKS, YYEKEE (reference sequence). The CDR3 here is CASSFTGGSRETQYF. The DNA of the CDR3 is TGTGCCAGCAGCTTCACAGGGGGCTCCCGGGAGACCCAGTACTTC.

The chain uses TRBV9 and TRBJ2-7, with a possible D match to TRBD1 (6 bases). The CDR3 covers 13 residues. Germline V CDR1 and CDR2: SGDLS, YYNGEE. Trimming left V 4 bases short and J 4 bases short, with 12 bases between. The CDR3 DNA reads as TGTGCCAGCAGCCCCAGGGGCCCTTACGAGCAGTACTTC. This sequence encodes CASSPRGPYEQYF.

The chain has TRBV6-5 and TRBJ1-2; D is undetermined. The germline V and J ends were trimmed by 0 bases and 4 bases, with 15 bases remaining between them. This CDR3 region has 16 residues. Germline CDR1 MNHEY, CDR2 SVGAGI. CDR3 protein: CASSYSSEGRIYGYTF. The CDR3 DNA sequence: TGTGCCAGCAGTTACTCGAGCGAAGGGCGAATCTATGGCTACACCTTC.

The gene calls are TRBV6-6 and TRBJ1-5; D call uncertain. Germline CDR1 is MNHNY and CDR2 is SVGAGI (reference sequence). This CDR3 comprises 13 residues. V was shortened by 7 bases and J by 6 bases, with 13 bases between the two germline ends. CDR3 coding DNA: TGTGCCAGCACTAATGCGGGGTCTCAGCCCCAGCATTTT. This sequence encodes CASTNAGSQPQHF.

The CDR3 coding sequence is TGTGCCAGCAGCTTGGACAGGGACGACGAGCAGTACTTC. This encodes CASSLDRDDEQYF. The rearrangement links TRBV5-8 to TRBJ2-7; possible D gene TRBD1, 6 bases. Germline V lookup: CDR1 SGHTS, CDR2 YDEGEE. The germline V and J ends were trimmed by 0 bases and 5 bases, with 9 bases remaining between them. This CDR3 is built from 13 residues.

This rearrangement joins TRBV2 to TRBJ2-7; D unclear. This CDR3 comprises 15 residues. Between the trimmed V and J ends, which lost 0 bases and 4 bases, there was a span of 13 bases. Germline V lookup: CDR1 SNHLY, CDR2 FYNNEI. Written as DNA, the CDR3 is TGTGCCAGCAGTGAAGCGGTGTGGGGAAGGTACGAGCAGTACTTC. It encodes CASSEAVWGRYEQYF.

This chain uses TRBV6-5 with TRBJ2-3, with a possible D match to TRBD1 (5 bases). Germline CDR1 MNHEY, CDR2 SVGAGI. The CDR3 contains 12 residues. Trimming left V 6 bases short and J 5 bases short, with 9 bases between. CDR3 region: CASRSTVDTQYF. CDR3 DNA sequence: TGTGCCAGCAGATCGACAGTAGATACGCAGTATTTT.

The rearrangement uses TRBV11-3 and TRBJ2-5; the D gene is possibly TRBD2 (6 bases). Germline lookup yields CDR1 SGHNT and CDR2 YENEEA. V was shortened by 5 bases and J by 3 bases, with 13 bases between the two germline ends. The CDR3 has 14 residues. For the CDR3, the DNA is TGTGCCAGCAGCGGGGAGGATGTAGAAGAGACCCAGTACTTC. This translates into CASSGEDVEETQYF.

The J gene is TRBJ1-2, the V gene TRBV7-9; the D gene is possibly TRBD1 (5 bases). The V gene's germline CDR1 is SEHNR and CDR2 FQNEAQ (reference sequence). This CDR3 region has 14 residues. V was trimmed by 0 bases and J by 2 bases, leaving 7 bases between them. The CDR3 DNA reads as TGTGCCAGCAGCTTAGCGCCAGGGAACTATGGCTACACCTTC. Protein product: CASSLAPGNYGYTF. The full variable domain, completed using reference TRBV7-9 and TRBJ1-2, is DTGVSQNPRHKITKRGQNVTFRCDPISEHNRLYWYRQTLGQGPEFLTYFQNEAQLEKSRLLSDRFSAERPKGSFSTLEIQRTEQGDSAMYLCASSLAPGNYGYTFGSGTRLTVV.

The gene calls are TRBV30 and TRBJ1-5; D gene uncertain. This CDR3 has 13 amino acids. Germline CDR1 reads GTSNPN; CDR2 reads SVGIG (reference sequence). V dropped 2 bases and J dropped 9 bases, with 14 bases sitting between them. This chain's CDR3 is CAWSKGGVLPQHF. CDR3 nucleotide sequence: TGTGCCTGGAGTAAAGGCGGGGTCTTGCCCCAGCATTTT.

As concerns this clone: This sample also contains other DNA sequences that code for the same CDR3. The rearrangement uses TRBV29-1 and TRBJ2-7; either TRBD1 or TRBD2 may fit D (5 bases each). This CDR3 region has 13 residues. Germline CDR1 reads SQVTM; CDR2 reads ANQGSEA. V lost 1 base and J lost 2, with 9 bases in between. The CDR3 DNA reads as TGCAGCGTTGAAGGAGGGGCGGCCTACGAGCAGTACTTC. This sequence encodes CSVEGGAAYEQYF.

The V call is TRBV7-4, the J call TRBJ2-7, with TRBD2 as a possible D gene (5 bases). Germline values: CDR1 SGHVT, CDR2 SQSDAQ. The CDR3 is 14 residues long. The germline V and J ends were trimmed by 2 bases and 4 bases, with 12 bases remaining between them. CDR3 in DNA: TGTGCCAGCAGCTTAAAGGCGGGCTTTTACGAGCAGTACTTC. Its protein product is CASSLKAGFYEQYF.

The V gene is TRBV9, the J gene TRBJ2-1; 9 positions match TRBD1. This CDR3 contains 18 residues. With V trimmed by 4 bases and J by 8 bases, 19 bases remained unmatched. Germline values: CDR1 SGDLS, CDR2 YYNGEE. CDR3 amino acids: CASSSSYPGQGYIDEQFF. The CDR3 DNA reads TGTGCCAGCAGCTCAAGTTACCCGGGACAGGGTTATATCGATGAGCAGTTCTTC.

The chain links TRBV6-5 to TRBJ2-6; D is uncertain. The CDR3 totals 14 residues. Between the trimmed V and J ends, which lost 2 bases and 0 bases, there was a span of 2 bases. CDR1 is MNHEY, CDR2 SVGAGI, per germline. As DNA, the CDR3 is TGTGCCAGCAGTTACAGCTCTGGGGCCAACGTCCTGACTTTC. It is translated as CASSYSSGANVLTF.

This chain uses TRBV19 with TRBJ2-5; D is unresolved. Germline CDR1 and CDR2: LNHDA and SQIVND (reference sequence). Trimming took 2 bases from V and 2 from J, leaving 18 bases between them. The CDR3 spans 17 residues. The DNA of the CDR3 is TGTGCCAGTAGTATATCGTTGGGGTGGCACCTACAAGAGACCCAGTACTTC. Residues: CASSISLGWHLQETQYF.